Listed here are 15 T cell receptor beta chains from one sample, sequenced in a study of T cells in Graves' hyperthyroidism and ophthalmopathy. RNA transcripts yielded amplified TCR beta CDR3 regions. The study used the HTBI primer set for a first-round RT-PCR of the TCR CDR3. TCRdb recomputed calls from the multiplex PCR reads with MiXCR, one row per CDR3 protein. The sample lists around 340,000 distinct CDR3 sequences; approximately 13% were seen once. Material for sequencing was blood. The receptors here all came from a woman under 40 with Graves' hyperthyroidism.

In its sample, this clonotype was seen many times. This chain joins TRBV28 and TRBJ1-2; 10 bases agree with TRBD1. This CDR3 comprises 13 residues. J gave up 4 bases and V 7 bases, and 3 bases lay outside the gene matches. Germline CDR1 is MDHEN and CDR2 is SYDVKM. DNA of the CDR3: TGTGCCAGCACCCGACAGGGGGCCTATGGCTACACCTTC. Its translation is CASTRQGAYGYTF.

V usage is TRBV5-8 and J usage is TRBJ2-1; TRBD2 might be the D (6 bases). V lost 1 base and J lost 7, with 15 bases in between. The CDR3 is made up of 15 amino acids. Germline V gene sequence: CDR1 SGHTS, CDR2 YDEGEE. The CDR3 bases are TGTGCCAGCAGCTTGTATGGGACTGGGTGGAATGAGCAGTTCTTC. Residues: CASSLYGTGWNEQFF.

In its sample, this clonotype was seen many times. This chain connects TRBV18 to TRBJ1-5; 7 bases align to TRBD1. Germline V gene data show CDR1 as KGHSH and CDR2 as LQKENI. The CDR3 covers 14 residues. Unmatched junction bases numbered 5, after V lost 5 bases and J lost 4 bases. The DNA for the CDR3 is TGTGCCAGCTCAAAGGACAGGAGTAATCAGCCCCAGCATTTT. Translating gives CASSKDRSNQPQHF. The whole variable domain, filled in from reference TRBV18 and TRBJ1-5, reads NAGVMQNPRHLVRRRGQEARLRCSPMKGHSHVYWYRQLPEEGLKFMVYLQKENIIDESGMPKERFSAEFPKEGPSILRIQQVVRGDSAAYFCASSKDRSNQPQHFGDGTRLSIL.

In this sample, this clonotype turned up many times. J is TRBJ2-3 and V is TRBV29-1, with TRBD2 identical over 7 bases. Germline V gives CDR1 SQVTM, CDR2 ANQGSEA. The V gene end was trimmed by 4 bases and the J gene end by 5 bases; junction bases not matched to a gene: 3. CDR3 length: 12 amino acids. The CDR3 region has the DNA TGCAGCGTTGCTTCGGGGGGAGATACGCAGTATTTT. Protein product: CSVASGGDTQYF.

This clonotype was counted a few times. The gene calls are TRBV7-3 and TRBJ1-5, with D uncertain. V was trimmed by 6 bases and J by 6 bases, leaving 12 bases between them. Germline CDR1 and CDR2: SGHTA and FQGTGA. This CDR3 is 13 amino acids long. The CDR3 sequence is CASSYTYGQPQHF. The CDR3 bases are TGTGCCAGCAGTTACACCTACGGTCAGCCCCAGCATTTT.

The sample holds many counts of this clonotype. The gene calls are TRBV10-2 and TRBJ2-7; maybe TRBD2 (5 bases). The CDR3 is 14 residues long. Germline CDR1 is WSHSY and CDR2 is SAAADI. V dropped 2 bases and J dropped 3 bases, with 11 bases sitting between them. The CDR3: CASSEPTSGYEQYF. The CDR3 bases are TGCGCCAGCAGTGAGCCAACTAGTGGCTACGAGCAGTACTTC.

This rearrangement joins TRBV6-5 to TRBJ2-5, with D hard to call. This CDR3 region has 14 residues. Germline V lookup: CDR1 MNHEY, CDR2 SVGAGI. The V end lost 6 bases, the J end lost 4 bases, and 15 bases lay between the germline ends. CDR3 loop: CASRILRPPETQYF. CDR3 sequence (DNA): TGTGCCAGCAGGATACTCCGACCCCCAGAGACCCAGTACTTC.

The table lists this clonotype with many counts. CDR3 bases: TGTGCCAGCAGTTACTCGAGGCCCCCCTACGAGCAGTACTTC. As protein: CASSYSRPPYEQYF. This chain joins TRBV6-2 or TRBV6-3 and TRBJ2-7; D not resolved. Trimming left V 0 bases short and J 2 bases short, with 8 bases between. This CDR3 region has 14 residues. Germline CDR1 reads MNHEY; CDR2 reads SVGEGT.

This clonotype was observed a handful of times. For the CDR3, the DNA is TGCAGCGTAATATCGTTTGAAGCTTTCTTT. Translated: CSVISFEAFF. The chain has TRBV29-1 and TRBJ1-1, with D hard to call. Germline assignment: CDR1 SQVTM and CDR2 ANQGSEA. Trimming removed 6 bases from V and 7 bases from J, with 9 bases in between. This CDR3 comprises 10 residues.

The V and J genes are TRBV28 and TRBJ1-2, with TRBD1 matching 8 bases. Germline lookup yields CDR1 MDHEN and CDR2 SYDVKM. J was trimmed by 6 bases and V by 6 bases; bases with no gene match: 15. The CDR3 has 16 residues. This CDR3 reads CASRLPAQGASDGYTF. The CDR3 DNA is TGTGCCAGCAGGTTACCAGCGCAGGGGGCCAGCGATGGCTACACCTTC.

This clonotype was detected ten times or more. The chain recombines TRBV20-1 with TRBJ1-2, with 10 bases aligning to TRBD1. The V and J ends lost 4 bases and 4 bases, in that order; junction bases with no gene match: 3. The V gene's germline CDR1 is DFQATT and CDR2 SNEGSKA (reference sequence). This CDR3 spans 13 amino acids. DNA of the CDR3: TGCAGTGCTAAAGGACAGGGGGGCTATGGCTACACCTTC. Protein: CSAKGQGGYGYTF.

This clonotype was seen ten or more times. J is TRBJ2-1 and V is TRBV29-1, with D tentatively TRBD2 (5 bases). The germline gives CDR1 SQVTM, CDR2 ANQGSEA. V lost 0 bases to trimming and J lost 10 bases, with 19 bases between them. The CDR3 is 15 amino acids. Here the CDR3 DNA reads TGCAGCGTTGAAGATCGTCGTACCCACGGGAACGAGCAGTTCTTC. It yields the protein CSVEDRRTHGNEQFF.

This clonotype was counted only a few times. This sequence joins TRBV9 and TRBJ2-7; 12 bases match TRBD2. Germline assignment: CDR1 SGDLS and CDR2 YYNGEE. This CDR3 is built from 16 residues. V shed 4 bases, J shed 7 bases, and the junction held 12 bases outside the gene matches. CDR3 in amino acids: CASSPGLAGTAGEQYF. In DNA form, the CDR3 reads TGTGCCAGCAGCCCCGGACTAGCGGGGACGGCGGGGGAGCAGTACTTC.

This clonotype was detected a few times. The V call is TRBV7-9, the J call TRBJ2-2; 7 bases are a match to TRBD1. This CDR3 spans 13 amino acids. CDR1 and CDR2 from the germline V gene are SEHNR and FQNEAQ (reference sequence). V lost 5 bases to trimming and J lost 5 bases; unmatched junction nucleotides: 2. This chain's CDR3 is CASSTGVTGELFF. The CDR3 DNA reads as TGTGCCAGCAGCACAGGGGTGACCGGGGAGCTGTTTTTT.

This clonotype showed up many times. The chain combines TRBV28 with TRBJ2-7; D unclear. Per germline, CDR1 MDHEN and CDR2 SYDVKM. The CDR3 sequence is 12 residues long. V was shortened by 7 bases and J by 3 bases, with 10 bases between the two germline ends. CDR3 residues: CASTRARYEQYF. The CDR3 DNA reads as TGTGCCAGCACCCGGGCCCGCTACGAGCAGTACTTC.